The clone carrying this T cell receptor (beta chain) turned up a few times. Data came from immunoSEQ multiplex PCR; TCRdb stores just in-frame clones and leaves some out. Of 27,000 or so clones in the sample, approximately 89% are singletons; the top ten hold approximately 2.4%. These data are taken from a study of PD-1 blockade in classical Hodgkin lymphoma. The germline CDR1 and CDR2 sequences are LNHDA and SQIVND (reference sequence). V shed 0 bases and J shed 0 bases, with 12 bases lying between them. This CDR3 is 18 amino acids long. Time point defined: cycle 4 day 1 (C4D1), after 6 weeks of nivolumab. Every patient relapsed after autologous stem cell transplantation, and brentuximab vedotin exposure varied. Negative selection with magnetic separation was used to purify CD4+ T cells from thawed PBMCs.

J is TRBJ2-6 and V is TRBV19, with D possibly matching TRBD1 (5 bases). The sequencing used CD4+ T cells from blood, collected before the fourth cycle of nivolumab. The origin of this receptor is a human donor with classical Hodgkin lymphoma. Here the CDR3 DNA reads TGTGCCAGTAGTATAGATGGCAGGGCCAGCTCTGGGGCCAACGTCCTGACTTTC. It translates to CASSIDGRASSGANVLTF.